The 17 T cell receptor beta chains below come from one sample, sequenced in a study of PD-1 blockade in mismatch repair-deficient tumors. Libraries were prepared by immunoSEQ multiplex PCR; TCRdb keeps only in-frame clonotypes and omits some of them. Among 77,000 or so clones, about four fifths were seen once, and the ten largest hold around 5.1%. Sequenced here: peripheral blood, sampled 44 weeks after starting pembrolizumab. Source of these receptors: an adult with mismatch repair-deficient cancer.

This chain joins TRBV6-1 and TRBJ1-1; unclear D gene. Germline CDR1 MNHNS, CDR2 SASEGT. The CDR3 is 16 amino acids. Trimming left V 1 base short and J 5 bases short, with 17 bases between. CDR3 in DNA: TGTGCCAGCAGTGAAGTTGGGCTGGGTAAGAAGACTGAAGCTTTCTTT. Protein sequence: CASSEVGLGKKTEAFF.

V and J are TRBV2 and TRBJ1-2; D is perhaps TRBD1 (6 bases). CDR1 is SNHLY, CDR2 FYNNEI, per germline. The V gene lost 3 bases and the J gene lost 4 bases, with 15 bases spanning the gap. The CDR3 consists of 15 residues. The CDR3 DNA sequence: TGTGCCAGCAGTGACGGGCAGGGAGGGGGCTATGGCTACACCTTC. It codes for CASSDGQGGGYGYTF.

This clone was found once. V gene TRBV5-6 combines with J gene TRBJ2-7, with D possibly being TRBD1 (6 bases). V was cut by 3 bases and J by 3 bases, with 16 bases left in between. Germline V CDR1 and CDR2: SGHDT, YYEEEE. The CDR3 is 15 residues long. CDR3 in amino acids: CASSSAGTLRYEQYF. DNA of the CDR3: TGTGCCAGCAGCTCTGCCGGGACACTCCGCTACGAGCAGTACTTC. Together with reference TRBV5-6 and TRBJ2-7, the CDR3 gives the full variable domain: DAGVTQSPTHLIKTRGQQVTLRCSPKSGHDTVSWYQQALGQGPQFIFQYYEEEERQRGNFPDRFSGHQFPNYSSELNVNALLLGDSALYLCASSSAGTLRYEQYFGPGTRLTVT.

The V gene is TRBV5-1, the J gene TRBJ2-1; D perhaps matches TRBD2 (5 bases). The CDR3 length is 14 residues. The germline gives CDR1 SGHRS, CDR2 YFSETQ. Trimming took 1 base from V and 3 from J, leaving 8 bases between them. CDR3 bases: TGCGCCAGCAGCTTGTTAGGACTCTACAATGAGCAGTTCTTC. Encoded protein: CASSLLGLYNEQFF.

The J gene is TRBJ2-7, the V gene TRBV4-2, with unresolved D. Trimming took 1 base from V and 0 from J, leaving 13 bases between them. The CDR3 totals 16 residues. Germline CDR1 and CDR2: LGHNA and YNFKEQ. This CDR3 is CASSQVAGGSSYEQYF. CDR3 in DNA: TGTGCCAGCAGCCAAGTGGCTGGCGGTAGCTCCTACGAGCAGTACTTC.

The rearrangement joins TRBV9 to TRBJ1-2; D gene unclear. This CDR3 has 17 residues. Trimming left V 3 bases short and J 3 bases short, with 21 bases between. Germline assignment: CDR1 SGDLS and CDR2 YYNGEE. The CDR3 here is CASSAPSDLDSYYGYTF. The DNA for the CDR3 is TGTGCCAGCAGCGCTCCTTCCGATCTCGACTCCTACTATGGCTACACCTTC. Combining the CDR3 with reference TRBV9 and TRBJ1-2 gives the whole variable domain DSGVTQTPKHLITATGQRVTLRCSPRSGDLSVYWYQQSLDQGLQFLIQYYNGEERAKGNILERFSAQQFPDLHSELNLSSLELGDSALYFCASSAPSDLDSYYGYTFGSGTRLTVV.

V is TRBV7-9 and J is TRBJ2-1, with D tentatively TRBD2 (6 bases). CDR3 length: 14 residues. The V gene lost 1 base and the J gene lost 4 bases, with 8 bases spanning the gap. In germline, CDR1 is SEHNR, CDR2 FQNEAQ (reference sequence). DNA of the CDR3: TGTGCCAGCAGCTTAGTAGCGGTTTACAATGAGCAGTTCTTC. Amino acids: CASSLVAVYNEQFF.

The rearrangement uses TRBV25-1 and TRBJ1-1, with D perhaps TRBD1 (6 bases). CDR1 is MGHDK and CDR2 is SYGVNS in the germline V gene. The CDR3 is 12 amino acids. The V end lost 4 bases, the J end lost 8 bases, and 11 bases lay between the germline ends. The CDR3 DNA reads as TGTGCCAGCAGTGGCAGGGGAGGAGAAGCTTTCTTT. The encoded protein is CASSGRGGEAFF.

The chain recombines TRBV10-2 with TRBJ2-1; 9 nucleotides align to TRBD2. With 0 bases clipped from V and 9 bases from J, the junction kept 12 bases outside the gene matches. The CDR3 extends over 17 amino acids. Germline assignment: CDR1 WSHSY and CDR2 SAAADI. The DNA of the CDR3 is TGCGCCAGCAGTGAGTCATTTCGGACTAGCGTCTATGGTGAGCAGTTCTTC. Its translation is CASSESFRTSVYGEQFF.

The chain joins TRBV30 to TRBJ2-7, with 10 bases that match TRBD1. With V trimmed by 3 bases and J by 4 bases, 12 bases remained unmatched. From germline, CDR1 is GTSNPN and CDR2 SVGIG (reference sequence). CDR3 length equals 16 residues. The CDR3 protein is CAWSLLPGQGLYEQYF. The DNA of the CDR3 is TGTGCCTGGAGCCTCCTTCCGGGACAGGGGTTGTACGAGCAGTACTTC.

On this clone itself: At one end, the junction sequence differs from germline, possibly due to a read error. The rearrangement uses TRBV7-7 and TRBJ2-1; no reliable D call. The germline V gene encodes CDR1 SSHAT and CDR2 FNYEAQ (reference sequence). The CDR3 has 15 amino acids. The CDR3 spells CASSLVRSPYNEQFF. As DNA, the CDR3 is TGTGCTAGCAGCTTAGTCAGGAGCCCCTACAATGAGCAGTTCTTC.

The chain is built from TRBV18 and TRBJ2-1, with 10 bases lining up with TRBD2. Germline V gives CDR1 KGHSH, CDR2 LQKENI. V was clipped by 1 base and J by 7 bases; unmatched bases: 10. This CDR3 spans 17 amino acids. This chain's CDR3 is CASSPLPASGSTNEQFF. DNA for the CDR3: TGTGCCAGCTCACCACTCCCCGCTAGCGGGAGTACAAATGAGCAGTTCTTC.

The V call is TRBV27, the J call TRBJ1-5, with D perhaps matching TRBD1 (5 bases). V was clipped by 5 bases and J by 5 bases, with 13 bases between them. The CDR3 runs 14 residues. The germline CDR1 and CDR2 sequences are MNHEY and SMNVEV (reference sequence). For the CDR3, the DNA is TGTGCCAGCAGTCCACCCGGGGGTTATCAGCCCCAGCATTTT. It yields the protein CASSPPGGYQPQHF.

This rearrangement joins TRBV11-3 to TRBJ1-1; no definite D call. Looked up from germline, CDR1 is SGHNT and CDR2 is YENEEA. V was shortened by 1 base and J by 7 bases, with 7 bases between the two germline ends. CDR3 length: 12 amino acids. This CDR3 is CASSLGADEAFF. CDR3 sequence (DNA): TGTGCCAGCAGCTTAGGGGCAGATGAAGCTTTCTTT.

This clone was recorded many times. This rearrangement joins TRBV11-3 to TRBJ1-1; maybe TRBD1 (6 bases). The CDR3 is 15 amino acids. Germline CDR1 reads SGHNT; CDR2 reads YENEEA. Trimming cost V 1 base and J 2 bases, with 11 bases left between them. CDR3 nucleotides: TGTGCCAGCAGCTTAGGGACAGCAATAAACACTGAAGCTTTCTTT. The encoded protein is CASSLGTAINTEAFF. The full variable domain, completed using reference TRBV11-3 and TRBJ1-1, is EAGVVQSPRYKIIEKKQPVAFWCNPISGHNTLYWYLQNLGQGPELLIRYENEEAVDDSQLPKDRFSAERLKGVDSTLKIQPAELGDSAVYLCASSLGTAINTEAFFGQGTRLTVV.

The CDR3 DNA follows: TGTGCCAGCAGTTTCGACAGAAACACTGAAGCTTTCTTT. It codes for CASSFDRNTEAFF. The chain joins TRBV6-6 to TRBJ1-1, with D perhaps matching TRBD1 (5 bases). Germline V gives CDR1 MNHNY, CDR2 SVGAGI (reference sequence). This CDR3 region has 13 residues. The V end was cut by 4 bases, the J end by 2 bases, with 8 bases between.

This clone was observed at least ten times. The genes are TRBV7-9 and TRBJ1-4; D is unclear. The CDR3 sequence is 12 residues long. The V end lost 3 bases, the J end lost 14 bases, and 13 bases lay between the germline ends. CDR1 and CDR2 (germline): SEHNR, FQNEAQ (reference sequence). The DNA for the CDR3 is TGTGCCAGCAGCTTTTTATCACTAGATCTGTTTTTT. This encodes CASSFLSLDLFF.